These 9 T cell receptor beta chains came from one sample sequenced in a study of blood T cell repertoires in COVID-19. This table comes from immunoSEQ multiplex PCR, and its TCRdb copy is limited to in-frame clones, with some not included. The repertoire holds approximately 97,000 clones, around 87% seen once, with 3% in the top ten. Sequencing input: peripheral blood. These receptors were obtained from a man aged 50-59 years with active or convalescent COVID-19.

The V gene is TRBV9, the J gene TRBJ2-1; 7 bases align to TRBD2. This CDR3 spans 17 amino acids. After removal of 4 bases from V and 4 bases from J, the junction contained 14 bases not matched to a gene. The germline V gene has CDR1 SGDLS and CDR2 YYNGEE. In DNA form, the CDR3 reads TGTGCCAGCAGCCCGGGACTGGAGGGAGGGACTTACAATGAGCAGTTCTTC. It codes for CASSPGLEGGTYNEQFF.

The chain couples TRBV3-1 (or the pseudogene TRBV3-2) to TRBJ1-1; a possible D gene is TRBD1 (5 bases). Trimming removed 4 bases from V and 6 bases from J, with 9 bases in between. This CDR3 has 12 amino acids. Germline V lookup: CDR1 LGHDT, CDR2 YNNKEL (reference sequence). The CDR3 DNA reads TGTGCCAGCAGCCGAGCAGGGTCTGAAGCTTTCTTT. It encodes CASSRAGSEAFF.

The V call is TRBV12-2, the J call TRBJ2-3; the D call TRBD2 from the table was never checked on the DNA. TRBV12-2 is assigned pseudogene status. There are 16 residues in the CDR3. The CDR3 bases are TGTGCAAGTCGTTCTCGGGGGGGGCGAGACACAGATACGCAGTATTTT. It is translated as CASRSRGGRDTDTQYF.

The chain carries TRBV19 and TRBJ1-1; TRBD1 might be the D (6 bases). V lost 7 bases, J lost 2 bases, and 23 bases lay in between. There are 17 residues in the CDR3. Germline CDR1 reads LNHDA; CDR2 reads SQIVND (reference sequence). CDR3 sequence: CASKEGVGDGFNTEAFF. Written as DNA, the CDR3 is TGTGCCAGTAAAGAGGGGGTGGGAGACGGTTTCAACACTGAAGCTTTCTTT.

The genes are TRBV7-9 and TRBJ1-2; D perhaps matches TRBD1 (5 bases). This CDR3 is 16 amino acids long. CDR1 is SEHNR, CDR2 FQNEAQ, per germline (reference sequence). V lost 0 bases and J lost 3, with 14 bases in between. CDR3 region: CASSLARRGRDYGYTF. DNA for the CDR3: TGTGCCAGCAGCTTAGCGCGAAGGGGAAGGGACTATGGCTACACCTTC.

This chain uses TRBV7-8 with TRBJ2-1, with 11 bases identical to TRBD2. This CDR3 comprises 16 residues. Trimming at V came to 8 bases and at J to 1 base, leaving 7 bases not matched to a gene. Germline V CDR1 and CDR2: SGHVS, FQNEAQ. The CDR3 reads CASVNLAGGSYNEQFF. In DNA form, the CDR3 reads TGTGCCAGCGTCAATTTAGCGGGGGGGTCCTACAATGAGCAGTTCTTC.

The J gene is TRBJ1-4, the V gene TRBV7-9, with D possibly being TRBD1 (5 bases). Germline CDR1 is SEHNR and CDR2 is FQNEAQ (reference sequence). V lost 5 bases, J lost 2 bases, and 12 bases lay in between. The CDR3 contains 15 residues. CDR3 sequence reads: CASSPQGGTNEKLFF. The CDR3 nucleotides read TGTGCCAGCAGCCCGCAGGGAGGTACTAATGAAAAACTGTTTTTT.

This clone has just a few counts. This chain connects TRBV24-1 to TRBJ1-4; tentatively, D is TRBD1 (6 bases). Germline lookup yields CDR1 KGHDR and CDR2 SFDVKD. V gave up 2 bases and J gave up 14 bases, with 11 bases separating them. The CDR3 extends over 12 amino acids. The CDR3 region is CATSDSGTLLFF. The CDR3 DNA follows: TGTGCCACCAGTGATTCTGGGACACTTCTGTTTTTT.

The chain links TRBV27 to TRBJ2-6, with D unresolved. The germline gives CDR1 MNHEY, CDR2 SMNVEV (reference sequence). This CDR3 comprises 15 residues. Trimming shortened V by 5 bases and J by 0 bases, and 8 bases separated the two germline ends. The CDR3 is CASSLLYSGANVLTF. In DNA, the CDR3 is TGTGCCAGCAGTCTCCTATACTCTGGGGCCAACGTCCTGACTTTC.